Sequencing of this T cell receptor (beta chain) was carried out in a study of T cell responses to AZD1222 COVID-19 vaccine. Looking at the study overall: Pooling was applied to second doses at about 4 or about 12 weeks.

V was pared by 3 bases and J by 8 bases, with 13 bases between. CDR3 size: 13 residues. In germline, CDR1 is SEHNR, CDR2 FQNEAQ (reference sequence). The method was immunoSEQ multiplex PCR; TCRdb's version includes in-frame clones alone and lacks a portion of them. The table includes around 94,000 clones, approximately 88% detected once. Of note for this clone: Antigen: not known.

Study outcomes and limitations: Clonal diversity was possibly underestimated; the donors were predominantly white British and more often female.

Sample: peripheral blood, taken on day 0 of AZD1222 vaccination. The rearrangement joins TRBV7-9 to TRBJ1-2, with D tentatively TRBD1 (5 bases). This TCR derives from an adult in good health. This CDR3 reads CASSLTQGRGYTF. Written as DNA, the CDR3 is TGTGCCAGCAGCTTGACCCAGGGAAGGGGCTACACCTTC.